This TCR beta chain originates from a study of blood T cell repertoires in COVID-19. Using immunoSEQ multiplex PCR, the repertoire was profiled, and TCRdb retains in-frame clones only, with some absent. The sample lists about 210,000 clones; around 88% were seen once. CDR1 and CDR2 from the germline V gene are LNHDA and SQIVND (reference sequence). CDR3 length: 16 residues. With V trimmed by 9 bases and J by 2 bases, 15 bases remained unmatched. The TCR sequence derives from a woman aged 45-65 years with acute or convalescent COVID-19. This chain joins TRBV19 and TRBJ1-2; TRBD1 aligns across 7 bases. The sample comprised peripheral blood. The CDR3 DNA sequence: TGTGCCAGCCTGAGAAAATCCGGGACAGCAAACTATGGCTACACCTTC. Its protein is CASLRKSGTANYGYTF. Drawing the rest from reference TRBV19 and TRBJ1-2, the complete variable domain is DGGITQSPKYLFRKEGQNVTLSCEQNLNHDAMYWYRQDPGQGLRLIYYSQIVNDFQKGDIAEGYSVSREKKESFPLTVTSAQKNPTAFYLCASLRKSGTANYGYTFGSGTRLTVV.